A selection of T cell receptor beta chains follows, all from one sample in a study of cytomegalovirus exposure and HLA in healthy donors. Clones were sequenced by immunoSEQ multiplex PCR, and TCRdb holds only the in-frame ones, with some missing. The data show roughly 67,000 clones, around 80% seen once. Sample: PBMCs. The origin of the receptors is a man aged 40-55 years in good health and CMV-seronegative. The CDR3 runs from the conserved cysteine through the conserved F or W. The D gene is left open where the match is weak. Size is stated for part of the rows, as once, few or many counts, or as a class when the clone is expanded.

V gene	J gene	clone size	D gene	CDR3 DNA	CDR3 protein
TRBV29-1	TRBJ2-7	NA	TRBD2	TGCAGCGTTGGAGCGGGATGGGACGAGCAGTACTTC	CSVGAGWDEQYF
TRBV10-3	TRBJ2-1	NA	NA	TGTGCCATCAGTGAGCCCACACATTACAATGAGCAGTTCTTC	CAISEPTHYNEQFF
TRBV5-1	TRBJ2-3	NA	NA	TGCGCCAGCAGCGCCCGGAGGGACTCCTCCGGGGATACGCAGTATTTT	CASSARRDSSGDTQYF
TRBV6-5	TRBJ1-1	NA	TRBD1	TGTGCCAGCAAGCCACCCGGGACAGCCACTTTTGAAGCTTTCTTT	CASKPPGTATFEAFF
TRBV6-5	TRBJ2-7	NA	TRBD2	TGTGCCAGCAGGCCAGGACTAGCGGGAGCTAACGAGCAGTACTTC	CASRPGLAGANEQYF
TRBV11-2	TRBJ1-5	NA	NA	TGTGCCAGCAGTTTGGAGCCGCATCAGCCCCAGCATTTT	CASSLEPHQPQHF
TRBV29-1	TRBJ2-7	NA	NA	TGCAGCGTTGGACTACCTCCCTACGAGCAGTACTTC	CSVGLPPYEQYF
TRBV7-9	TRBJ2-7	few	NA	TGTGCCAGCAGCTTGACTGGGAGCTCCTACGAGCAGTACTTC	CASSLTGSSYEQYF
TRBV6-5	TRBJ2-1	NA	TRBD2	TGTGCCAGCAGCCGGGGACTAGCCGCCTCCAATGAGCAGTTCTTC	CASSRGLAASNEQFF
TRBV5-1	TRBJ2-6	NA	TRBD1	TGCGCCAGCAGCTGGAGGGCGGGGACAGGAACTTCTGGGGCCAACGTCCTGACTTTC	CASSWRAGTGTSGANVLTF
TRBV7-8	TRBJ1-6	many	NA	TGTGCCAGCAGCTTAGATCCCGGGAGCTCCTATAATTCACCCCTCCACTTT	CASSLDPGSSYNSPLHF
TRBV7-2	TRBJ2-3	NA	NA	TGTGCCAGCAGCTCAAAAGGGACTAGCACAGATACGCAGTATTTT	CASSSKGTSTDTQYF
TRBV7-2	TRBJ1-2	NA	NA	TGTGCCAGCAGCTTAATGCGGTCCAACCTCGGGAACTATGGCTACACCTTC	CASSLMRSNLGNYGYTF
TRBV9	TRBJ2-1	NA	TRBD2	TGTGCCAGCAGCGTAGTTGGGGGGGGGAATGAGCAGTTCTTC	CASSVVGGGNEQFF
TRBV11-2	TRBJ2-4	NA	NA	TGTGCCAGCAGCTTAGCCCCACAGGGAACACTAGCCAAAAACATTCAGTACTTC	CASSLAPQGTLAKNIQYF
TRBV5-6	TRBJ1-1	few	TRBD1	TGTGCCAGCAGCTTGGAACAGGGGGCGGGGAACACTGAAGCTTTCTTT	CASSLEQGAGNTEAFF